This TCR beta chain was obtained from a study of blood T cell repertoires in COVID-19. Looking at the study overall: Italy, Spain and the United States were the sources of the convalescent and acute COVID-19 samples. T cells, B-cell-depleted T cells, or PBMCs supplied cDNA or gDNA.

In the study's own analysis: Reference gene primer amplification in the assay estimated nucleated cell counts. Generated by immunoSEQ multiplex PCR, the TCRdb table keeps only in-frame clones and is missing some. From that table come the V and J calls and clone size; the DNA was used to work out D and trimming. This table holds over 200,000 clones, around 79% found once. The germline V gene has CDR1 GTSNPN and CDR2 SVGIG (reference sequence). With V trimmed by 1 base and J by 9 bases, 9 bases remained unmatched. The CDR3 spans 15 residues. Material: peripheral blood. The sequence derives from an elderly woman with acute or convalescent COVID-19. This rearrangement joins TRBV30 to TRBJ2-1; 10 bases are shared with TRBD2. CDR3 protein: CAWSAQLAGSGEQFF. Written as DNA, the CDR3 is TGTGCCTGGAGTGCCCAACTAGCGGGAAGTGGTGAGCAGTTCTTC.